Listed here are 32 T cell receptor beta chains from one sample, sequenced in a study of cytomegalovirus exposure and HLA in healthy donors. Libraries were prepared by immunoSEQ multiplex PCR; TCRdb keeps only in-frame clonotypes and omits some of them. This sample has 200,000 to 250,000 clones, with less than 85% found just once. Sequencing used PBMCs. These TCRs come from a woman aged 18-29 years in good health and CMV-seronegative.

The V and J genes are TRBV5-1 and TRBJ2-7; no reliable D call. Germline V gene lookup returns CDR1 SGHRS and CDR2 YFSETQ. Trimming took off 0 bases at V and 5 bases at J, with 12 bases between the two ends. The CDR3 is made up of 14 amino acids. The DNA of the CDR3 is TGCGCCAGCAGCTTGGAAATAGGCACGGACGAGCAGTACTTC. The encoded protein is CASSLEIGTDEQYF.

This chain uses TRBV6-5 with TRBJ1-2; a weak D match, TRBD1 (6 bases). Trimming removed 4 bases from V and 8 bases from J, with 20 bases in between. This CDR3 is built from 15 residues. Germline V gene data show CDR1 as MNHEY and CDR2 as SVGAGI. For the CDR3, the DNA is TGTGCCAGCAGTTTAGGTGGGGGGCCGTCTCGGGGCTACACCTTC. It codes for CASSLGGGPSRGYTF.

This chain connects TRBV2 to TRBJ2-1; D is perhaps TRBD2 (5 bases). CDR3 length equals 16 residues. Germline V gene data show CDR1 as SNHLY and CDR2 as FYNNEI. The germline V and J ends were trimmed by 4 bases and 1 base, with 14 bases remaining between them. The CDR3 region is CASSVAGSGSYNEQFF. CDR3 nucleotides: TGTGCCAGCAGTGTAGCTGGAAGCGGTTCCTACAATGAGCAGTTCTTC.

V is TRBV4-1 and J is TRBJ2-7; 7 bases fit TRBD2. CDR1 MGHRA and CDR2 YSYEKL come from the germline V gene. V lost 4 bases, J lost 6 bases, and 12 bases stayed unmatched. The CDR3 is 15 amino acids. CDR3 bases: TGCGCCAGCAGCCTGGGGACGGGGAGGGTGGTCGAGCAGTACTTC. This sequence encodes CASSLGTGRVVEQYF.

The V gene is TRBV15, the J gene TRBJ2-5, with D tentatively TRBD2 (5 bases). The V gene's germline CDR1 is LNHNV and CDR2 YYDKDF (reference sequence). Between the trimmed V and J ends, which lost 2 bases and 1 base, there was a span of 8 bases. The CDR3 is made up of 14 amino acids. The CDR3 nucleotides are TGTGCCACCAGCAGATCGGGATTCCAAGAGACCCAGTACTTC. Its protein is CATSRSGFQETQYF. The full variable domain, with the rest looked up from reference TRBV15 and TRBJ2-5, is DAMVIQNPRYQVTQFGKPVTLSCSQTLNHNVMYWYQQKSSQAPKLLFHYYDKDFNNEADTPDNFQSRRPNTSFCFLDIRSPGLGDTAMYLCATSRSGFQETQYFGPGTRLLVL.

This clone was counted a single time. Germline is not matched at one junction end, which may reflect a read error. This chain joins TRBV2 and TRBJ1-2; the D is unclear. Per the germline V gene, CDR1 is SNHLY and CDR2 is FYNNEI. The CDR3 is 13 amino acids. The CDR3 here is CASILDAKYGYTF. The CDR3, as DNA: TGTGCCAGCATCTTGGATGCTAAATATGGCTACACCTTC.

The chain uses TRBV29-1 and TRBJ2-7; possible D gene TRBD1, 5 bases. Germline V gene lookup returns CDR1 SQVTM and CDR2 ANQGSEA. V lost 4 bases and J lost 1, with 8 bases in between. The CDR3 extends over 12 amino acids. The CDR3 sequence: CSVGGASYEQYF. The CDR3 bases are TGCAGCGTTGGGGGCGCTTCCTACGAGCAGTACTTC.

This clone was seen ten or more times. The J gene is TRBJ2-7, the V gene TRBV29-1; D is uncertain. The ends were cut back, 7 bases at V and 7 bases at J, with 14 bases in the middle. The CDR3 has 11 amino acids. Germline V gene sequence: CDR1 SQVTM, CDR2 ANQGSEA. CDR3 in DNA: TGCAGCGCCTCCGGACCTACGGAGCAGTACTTC. It encodes CSASGPTEQYF.

As to this clone: At one end the junction does not follow the germline gene, possibly because of a read error. The genes are TRBV7-7 and TRBJ1-1; possible D gene TRBD1, 5 bases. Germline V CDR1 and CDR2: SSHAT, FNYEAQ (reference sequence). The CDR3 is 15 residues long. For the CDR3, the DNA is TGTGCTAGCAGCCGAATCCAGGGTGCGAACACTGAAGCTTTCTTT. Protein product: CASSRIQGANTEAFF.

This chain uses TRBV19 with TRBJ2-1, with D possibly matching TRBD1 (7 bases). V gave up 3 bases and J gave up 1 base, with 13 bases separating them. The CDR3 runs 16 residues. Germline lookup yields CDR1 LNHDA and CDR2 SQIVND (reference sequence). The CDR3 spells CASSMLTGRSYNEQFF. The CDR3 DNA reads as TGTGCCAGTAGTATGCTGACAGGGAGGTCCTACAATGAGCAGTTCTTC.

As for this clone: The same CDR3 also results from other DNA sequences found in this sample. The chain is built from TRBV5-1 and TRBJ1-4; maybe TRBD1 (5 bases). CDR1 is SGHRS, CDR2 YFSETQ, per germline. The CDR3 runs to 15 residues. Trimming took 4 bases from V and 0 from J, leaving 10 bases between them. CDR3 coding DNA: TGCGCCAGCAGCCTCGGGGCTTCAACTAATGAAAAACTGTTTTTT. Amino acids: CASSLGASTNEKLFF.

This chain joins TRBV7-9 and TRBJ2-3; 8 bases agree with TRBD2. The germline V gene has CDR1 SEHNR and CDR2 FQNEAQ (reference sequence). The CDR3 spans 15 residues. The ends lost 1 base at V and 5 bases at J; junction bases unmatched: 5. The CDR3 coding sequence is TGTGCCAGCAGCTTAGGAGCAGCGGGAGTAGATACGCAGTATTTT. Its translation: CASSLGAAGVDTQYF.

The chain is built from TRBV18 and TRBJ2-3; TRBD2 matches at 8 bases. Germline V CDR1 and CDR2: KGHSH, LQKENI. V was pared by 3 bases and J by 0 bases, with 8 bases of the junction left unmatched. The CDR3 spans 17 residues. For the CDR3, the DNA is TGTGCCAGCTCACCCTCAGTTAGCGGGATTAGCACAGATACGCAGTATTTT. Translating gives CASSPSVSGISTDTQYF.

The gene calls are TRBV15 and TRBJ1-2; no reliable D call. The ends were cut back, 0 bases at V and 8 bases at J, with 10 bases in the middle. CDR1 is LNHNV and CDR2 is YYDKDF in the germline V gene (reference sequence). This CDR3 has 13 residues. The CDR3 spells CATSRDRQVGYTF. The CDR3 DNA is TGTGCCACCAGCAGAGATCGGCAGGTCGGCTACACCTTC.

The chain links TRBV5-1 to TRBJ1-6, with TRBD1 matching over 7 bases. The V and J ends lost 4 bases and 5 bases, in that order; junction bases with no gene match: 3. CDR3 length equals 14 residues. The germline gives CDR1 SGHRS, CDR2 YFSETQ. CDR3 DNA: TGCGCCAGCAGCCCGGGACAGAATAATTCACCCCTCCACTTT. As protein: CASSPGQNNSPLHF.

In this sample, this clone turned up a few times. This chain uses TRBV9 with TRBJ2-2; D gene unclear. Germline values: CDR1 SGDLS, CDR2 YYNGEE. The CDR3 runs 14 residues. Trimming left V 3 bases short and J 7 bases short, with 13 bases between. CDR3 nucleotide sequence: TGTGCCAGCAGCGCCCGCACTGGAAACGGGGAGCTGTTTTTT. Its protein is CASSARTGNGELFF.

The chain carries TRBV10-1 and TRBJ2-7; 7 positions agree with TRBD1. V lost 2 bases, J lost 7 bases, and 11 bases stayed unmatched. Germline CDR1 reads WNHNN; CDR2 reads SYGVQD (reference sequence). CDR3 length: 15 residues. The CDR3 sequence is CASSEPGQSLGEQYF. Here the CDR3 DNA reads TGCGCCAGCAGTGAGCCGGGACAGTCCCTTGGGGAGCAGTACTTC.

The J gene is TRBJ1-4, the V gene TRBV18, with D unclear. V gave up 8 bases and J gave up 3 bases, with 13 bases separating them. The germline CDR1 and CDR2 sequences are KGHSH and LQKENI. The CDR3 has 14 amino acids. CDR3 sequence (DNA): TGTGCCAGCCTACAAAGTGAGGCTAATGAAAAACTGTTTTTT. The encoded protein is CASLQSEANEKLFF.

This clone was observed once. V is TRBV6-1 and J is TRBJ2-4, with TRBD1 matching 7 bases. This CDR3 has 15 residues. Germline CDR1 is MNHNS and CDR2 is SASEGT. After removal of 4 bases from V and 0 bases from J, the junction contained 3 bases not matched to a gene. The CDR3 DNA follows: TGTGCCAGCAGTGGGGACAGCTTAGCCAAAAACATTCAGTACTTC. This gives the protein CASSGDSLAKNIQYF.

This rearrangement joins TRBV6-1 to TRBJ1-4; D possibly corresponds to TRBD1 (6 bases). With 6 bases removed from V and 0 bases from J, the gap between germline ends came to 11 bases. Germline V gene sequence: CDR1 MNHNS, CDR2 SASEGT. The CDR3 sequence is 15 residues long. In DNA, the CDR3 is TGTGCCAGCAGGGGGGGCCTTGCAACTAATGAAAAACTGTTTTTT. Translating gives CASRGGLATNEKLFF.

The chain employs TRBV5-1 and TRBJ1-4; D is undetermined. V gave up 0 bases and J gave up 4 bases, with 10 bases separating them. Per germline, CDR1 SGHRS and CDR2 YFSETQ. The CDR3 consists of 15 residues. CDR3 in DNA: TGCGCCAGCAGCTTGGCGGCGGCACGTAATGAAAAACTGTTTTTT. Amino acids: CASSLAAARNEKLFF.

The genes are TRBV15 and TRBJ2-3, with a possible D match to TRBD2 (6 bases). Trimming removed 2 bases from V and 6 bases from J, with 21 bases in between. Germline V gene lookup returns CDR1 LNHNV and CDR2 YYDKDF (reference sequence). The CDR3 spans 17 residues. The DNA for the CDR3 is TGTGCCACCAGCAGATCCGACGCTGTTAGCGGCTGGGATACGCAGTATTTT. Protein: CATSRSDAVSGWDTQYF.

About this clone: The same CDR3 arises from other DNA sequences in this sample as well. The rearrangement joins TRBV11-3 to TRBJ2-7; possibly TRBD1 or TRBD2 for D (5 bases each). V lost 1 base and J lost 2, with 9 bases in between. The germline CDR1 and CDR2 sequences are SGHNT and YENEEA. CDR3 length equals 14 residues. Written as DNA, the CDR3 is TGTGCCAGCAGCTTAGGGCAGGGACCCTACGAGCAGTACTTC. Protein product: CASSLGQGPYEQYF.

The genes are TRBV6-5 and TRBJ2-7; no reliable D call. CDR1 is MNHEY and CDR2 is SVGAGI in the germline V gene. CDR3 length equals 15 residues. The ends were cut back, 0 bases at V and 2 bases at J, with 11 bases in the middle. The CDR3 loop is CASSYSNSQTYEQYF. Written as DNA, the CDR3 is TGTGCCAGCAGTTACTCGAACAGTCAAACCTACGAGCAGTACTTC.

V and J are TRBV19 and TRBJ2-1; TRBD2 agrees at 11 bases. The V gene's germline CDR1 is LNHDA and CDR2 SQIVND (reference sequence). This CDR3 region has 15 residues. The J segment lost 5 bases and the V segment lost 7 bases, leaving 7 bases of the junction unmatched. CDR3 nucleotide sequence: TGTGCCAGTACCCCTAGCGGGGGGCCGAACAATGAGCAGTTCTTC. This codes for CASTPSGGPNNEQFF.

This clone has more than one count but fewer than ten. CDR3 coding DNA: TGTGCCATCAGGGAGGGGGGACAGGGGAACACTGAAGCTTTCTTT. Its translation: CAIREGGQGNTEAFF. This sequence joins TRBV10-3 and TRBJ1-1, with 9 positions matching TRBD1. After removal of 6 bases from V and 1 base from J, the junction contained 6 bases not matched to a gene. Germline CDR1 is ENHRY and CDR2 is SYGVKD. There are 15 residues in the CDR3.

The chain joins TRBV20-1 to TRBJ1-2; D may be TRBD1 (5 bases). The CDR3 is 11 residues long. From germline, CDR1 is DFQATT and CDR2 SNEGSKA (reference sequence). The CDR3 sequence: CSVAETGGYTF. Written as DNA, the CDR3 is TGCAGCGTTGCGGAAACAGGTGGCTACACCTTC.

Notes on this clone: Additional DNA sequences in this sample encode the identical CDR3. The V gene is TRBV20-1, the J gene TRBJ2-3; D not resolved. The V end lost 5 bases, the J end lost 6 bases, and 9 bases lay between the germline ends. The CDR3 spans 11 residues. Germline V gene data show CDR1 as DFQATT and CDR2 as SNEGSKA (reference sequence). The CDR3 DNA reads TGCAGTGCTCCCTTGGCGGATACGCAGTATTTT. As protein: CSAPLADTQYF.

The chain has TRBV9 and TRBJ1-1, with D possibly TRBD1 on 6 matching bases. The V end lost 3 bases, the J end lost 5 bases, and 11 bases lay between the germline ends. The CDR3 has 13 amino acids. Germline V CDR1 and CDR2: SGDLS, YYNGEE. As DNA, the CDR3 is TGTGCCAGCAGCGCTACCCAGGGGACTGAAGCTTTCTTT. Protein sequence: CASSATQGTEAFF.

This chain links TRBV6-1 with TRBJ1-2; D ambiguous. CDR3 length: 13 residues. Germline-derived CDR1 and CDR2 are MNHNS and SASEGT. Trimming took off 3 bases at V and 8 bases at J, with 13 bases between the two ends. CDR3 in amino acids: CASSELNLGGYTF. CDR3 nucleotide sequence: TGTGCCAGCAGTGAGCTGAATCTAGGGGGCTACACCTTC.

The rearrangement links TRBV6-5 to TRBJ1-2; 7 bases fit TRBD1. Germline V gene lookup returns CDR1 MNHEY and CDR2 SVGAGI. Unmatched junction bases numbered 6, after V lost 6 bases and J lost 5 bases. The CDR3 has 13 residues. The CDR3 DNA sequence: TGTGCCAGCAGCCGCGACAGGGAGTATGGCTACACCTTC. It yields the protein CASSRDREYGYTF.

CDR3 sequence reads: CASRPLAGGNNEQFF. CDR3 nucleotide sequence: TGTGCCAGCAGACCACTAGCGGGGGGGAACAATGAGCAGTTCTTC. J is TRBJ2-1 and V is TRBV6-6; 13 nucleotides match TRBD2. Trimming removed 6 bases from V and 5 bases from J; junction bases left unmatched: 4. Germline V gene lookup returns CDR1 MNHNY and CDR2 SVGAGI (reference sequence). This CDR3 is 15 amino acids long.